The 14 T cell receptor beta chains presented below share a single source sample, sequenced in a study of blood T cell repertoires in COVID-19. The repertoire was sequenced with immunoSEQ multiplex PCR; TCRdb's copy has only in-frame clones and lacks some. The sample has fewer than 250,000 clones; about 83% are singletons. Specimen: peripheral blood. These receptors came from a human donor in a cohort sampled during active COVID-19.

The sample holds a few counts of this clone. This chain links TRBV15 with TRBJ2-7, with D uncertain. Germline assignment: CDR1 LNHNV and CDR2 YYDKDF (reference sequence). Trimming removed 0 bases from V and 0 bases from J, with 9 bases in between. The CDR3 runs 15 residues. The CDR3 DNA follows: TGTGCCACCAGCAGAGATTCCCGGAGCTCCTACGAGCAGTACTTC. This translates into CATSRDSRSSYEQYF.

The rearrangement links TRBV27 to TRBJ2-7; 8 bases map to TRBD2. There are 15 residues in the CDR3. CDR1 and CDR2 from the germline V gene are MNHEY and SMNVEV (reference sequence). J lost 7 bases, V lost 4 bases, and 12 bases had no gene match. CDR3 DNA: TGTGCCAGCAGTTCACTGACTAGCGCCCCTTGGGAGCAGTACTTC. Protein product: CASSSLTSAPWEQYF.

The rearrangement links TRBV27 to TRBJ1-1, with 7 bases identical to TRBD1. CDR1 MNHEY and CDR2 SMNVEV come from the germline V gene (reference sequence). V gave up 0 bases and J gave up 5 bases; unmatched junction bases: 15. The CDR3 consists of 18 residues. This CDR3 reads CASSLSPQDRLLNTEAFF. The CDR3 nucleotides read TGTGCCAGCAGTTTATCCCCCCAGGACAGGCTCCTAAATACTGAAGCTTTCTTT.

The gene calls are TRBV2 and TRBJ2-2; 8 nucleotides align to TRBD1. From germline, CDR1 is SNHLY and CDR2 FYNNEI. The CDR3 sequence is 15 residues long. The V segment lost 3 bases and the J segment 4 bases; nucleotides outside the gene matches: 4. The CDR3 nucleotides are TGTGCCAGCAGTGAGGGGACAGGTAGCACCGGGGAGCTGTTTTTT. Its protein product is CASSEGTGSTGELFF. Based on the CDR3 plus reference TRBV2 and TRBJ2-2, the full variable domain is EPEVTQTPSHQVTQMGQEVILRCVPISNHLYFYWYRQILGQKVEFLVSFYNNEISEKSEIFDDQFSVERPDGSNFTLKIRSTKLEDSAMYFCASSEGTGSTGELFFGEGSRLTVL.

The V call is TRBV5-1, the J call TRBJ1-3, with TRBD1 matching over 7 bases. This CDR3 spans 18 amino acids. Looked up from germline, CDR1 is SGHRS and CDR2 is YFSETQ. With 3 bases clipped from V and 0 bases from J, the junction kept 12 bases outside the gene matches. The CDR3 sequence: CASSYTPGQTFSGNTIYF. The CDR3 DNA follows: TGCGCCAGCAGCTACACACCGGGACAGACTTTCTCTGGAAACACCATATATTTT.

This sequence joins TRBV18 and TRBJ2-1; perhaps TRBD1 as D (7 bases). The CDR3 totals 16 residues. Germline V gene lookup returns CDR1 KGHSH and CDR2 LQKENI. Trimming removed 0 bases at V and 9 bases at J, with 18 bases between. For the CDR3, the DNA is TGTGCCAGCTCACCACCGAGCAGGGGGGAATCATCTGAGCAGTTCTTC. The encoded protein is CASSPPSRGESSEQFF.

In this sample, this clone turned up a few times. V is TRBV5-4 and J is TRBJ1-1; no definite D call. The V gene lost 0 bases and the J gene lost 4 bases, with 10 bases spanning the gap. This CDR3 has 14 residues. CDR1 and CDR2 (germline): SGHNT, YYREEE (reference sequence). CDR3 loop: CASSLDSYFTEAFF. The CDR3 DNA follows: TGTGCCAGCAGCTTGGACAGCTATTTCACTGAAGCTTTCTTT.

The chain is built from TRBV10-3 and TRBJ2-1, with TRBD1 matching 11 bases. The V and J ends lost 6 bases and 10 bases, in that order; junction bases with no gene match: 2. The CDR3 has 12 residues. In germline, CDR1 is ENHRY, CDR2 SYGVKD. CDR3 sequence: CAIRRDRGEQFF. The CDR3 nucleotides are TGTGCCATCAGGAGGGACAGGGGGGAGCAGTTCTTC.

The chain is built from TRBV11-3 and TRBJ2-5; the D gene is possibly TRBD2 (5 bases). The germline V and J ends were trimmed by 3 bases and 3 bases, with 5 bases remaining between them. This CDR3 comprises 12 residues. Germline CDR1 SGHNT, CDR2 YENEEA. CDR3 residues: CASSLGEETQYF. The DNA of the CDR3 is TGTGCCAGCAGCTTGGGAGAAGAGACCCAGTACTTC.

This rearrangement joins TRBV5-1 to TRBJ1-1; TRBD1 agrees at 9 bases. CDR3 length equals 15 residues. With V trimmed by 4 bases and J by 2 bases, 6 bases remained unmatched. Germline-derived CDR1 and CDR2 are SGHRS and YFSETQ. DNA of the CDR3: TGCGCCAGCAGCGGCGGACAGGGGATAAACACTGAAGCTTTCTTT. It specifies CASSGGQGINTEAFF.

V and J are TRBV28 and TRBJ1-5; D might be TRBD1 (6 bases). Trimming took off 6 bases at V and 2 bases at J, with 8 bases between the two ends. The germline V gene has CDR1 MDHEN and CDR2 SYDVKM. CDR3 size: 13 residues. CDR3 in amino acids: CASRSGGNQPQHF. The CDR3 DNA follows: TGTGCCAGCAGATCAGGGGGCAATCAGCCCCAGCATTTT.

V and J are TRBV18 and TRBJ2-1; 7 bases are shared with TRBD1. The junction had 9 bases not matched to a gene; V was cut back by 3 bases and J by 7 bases. The CDR3 contains 15 residues. CDR1 is KGHSH and CDR2 is LQKENI in the germline V gene. The CDR3 reads CASSPTGTEVNEQFF. For the CDR3, the DNA is TGTGCCAGCTCACCCACCGGGACAGAGGTGAATGAGCAGTTCTTC.

J is TRBJ2-7 and V is TRBV7-2; 7 nucleotides agree with TRBD1. V was clipped by 5 bases and J by 0 bases; unmatched bases: 7. CDR1 and CDR2 from the germline V gene are SGHTA and FQGNSA. The CDR3 loop spans 15 amino acids. The CDR3 DNA sequence: TGTGCCAGCAGCCAAGGACAGGCAAGCTCCTACGAGCAGTACTTC. It encodes CASSQGQASSYEQYF.

CDR3 region: CASSLARAEAFF. The DNA for the CDR3 is TGTGCCAGCAGTTTAGCCAGGGCTGAAGCTTTCTTT. This chain uses TRBV12-3 or TRBV12-4 with TRBJ1-1, with D possibly being TRBD1 (5 bases). V lost 0 bases, J lost 6 bases, and 5 bases lay in between. CDR3 length equals 12 residues.